The subject of this entry is one TCR beta chain. What it recognizes is unknown. This specimen comes from a study of cytomegalovirus exposure and HLA in healthy donors. Whole-study findings and limits: With high specificity and sensitivity, the classifier reportedly diagnosed cytomegalovirus status.

The donors belonged to the approximately 120-subject validation cohort, separate from the approximately 700-subject first cohort. The protocol was immunoSEQ multiplex PCR, while the TCRdb copy is restricted to in-frame clones and leaves out a portion. The table has about 330,000 clones, roughly 90% seen once. Germline V CDR1 and CDR2: SQVTM, ANQGSEA. Trimming took off 5 bases at V and 6 bases at J, with 9 bases between the two ends. CDR3 length: 11 amino acids. The V call is TRBV29-1, the J call TRBJ2-3; D call uncertain. The sample was PBMCs. The clonotype originates from a woman aged 25 to 45 in good health and CMV-seropositive. For the CDR3, the DNA is TGCAGCGTTCTCCCTGGGGATACGCAGTATTTT. It yields the protein CSVLPGDTQYF.